The 2 T cell receptor beta chains given below trace back to one sample, sequenced in a study of naive and memory T cell subsets. These receptors' antigens are unknown. General study points: Possibly reflecting memory cells re-expressing CD45RA, a few larger clonotypes occurred in naive repertoires, especially CD8.

Two oligonucleotides, mixed equimolar, formed the beta constant-region primer covering TRBC1 and TRBC2. The ligated cDNA underwent four PCR rounds using SP2 and nested alpha and beta constant-region primers. TCRdb re-derived calls from the UMI-ligation and nested PCR reads in MiXCR, one entry per CDR3 protein. The repertoire holds over 110,000 distinct CDR3 sequences, approximately 20% seen once, with more than 0.6% in the top ten. Sequenced input: naive CD8+ T cells from blood. The receptors originated from a human donor in good health.

V is TRBV6-6 and J is TRBJ2-3, with 8 bases fitting TRBD2. Trimming at V came to 4 bases and at J to 5 bases, leaving 11 bases not matched to a gene. Germline CDR1 reads MNHNY; CDR2 reads SVGAGI (reference sequence). This CDR3 is built from 16 residues. The CDR3 is CASSSPGGLGGDTQYF. The CDR3 DNA is TGTGCCAGCAGTTCCCCGGGGGGGCTTGGTGGAGATACGCAGTATTTT.

The table lists this clonotype with a count of one. V usage is TRBV14 and J usage is TRBJ2-7, with a possible D match to TRBD2 (6 bases). There are 16 residues in the CDR3. Germline-derived CDR1 and CDR2 are SGHDN and FVKESK. The ends were cut back, 4 bases at V and 2 bases at J, with 18 bases in the middle. CDR3 residues: CASSRGLANAPYEQYF. The CDR3 DNA reads as TGTGCCAGCAGCCGGGGACTGGCCAACGCGCCCTACGAGCAGTACTTC.